Presented here are 8 T cell receptor beta chains from one specimen sequenced in a study of T cell repertoires in cytomegalovirus infection. In TCRdb, the reads were re-called with MiXCR into one record per CDR3 protein. The sample holds some 170,000 distinct CDR3 sequences, approximately 18% seen once. Sequenced material: CD8+ T cells from PBMCs. The receptors here all came from a human donor in good health (CMV status not recorded). Some clones in this sample may be carry-over from other donors' samples.

V gene TRBV4-3 combines with J gene TRBJ1-2; no clear D gene. CDR3 size: 15 residues. Between the trimmed V and J ends, which lost 1 base and 1 base, there was a span of 10 bases. Germline V lookup: CDR1 LGHNA, CDR2 YSLEER. The CDR3 reads CASSQGISSNYGYTF. CDR3 DNA: TGCGCCAGCAGCCAAGGGATCTCGAGTAACTATGGCTACACCTTC.

This rearrangement joins TRBV27 to TRBJ2-1, with 14 positions matching TRBD2. Germline values: CDR1 MNHEY, CDR2 SMNVEV (reference sequence). Unmatched junction bases numbered 4, after V lost 3 bases and J lost 15 bases. This CDR3 has 13 residues. CDR3: CASSFGLAGGRFF. CDR3 DNA: TGTGCCAGCAGTTTCGGACTAGCGGGGGGTCGGTTCTTC.

The table lists this clonotype with a few counts. The J gene is TRBJ2-7, the V gene TRBV10-3, with unresolved D. Germline V gene sequence: CDR1 ENHRY, CDR2 SYGVKD. The CDR3 covers 15 residues. Trimming left V 2 bases short and J 4 bases short, with 15 bases between. This chain's CDR3 is CAISEPGTHIYEQYF. In DNA form, the CDR3 reads TGTGCCATCAGTGAGCCCGGTACACATATTTACGAGCAGTACTTC.

This chain uses TRBV4-3 with TRBJ2-1; D perhaps matches TRBD2 (6 bases). V was trimmed by 4 bases and J by 3 bases, leaving 13 bases between them. Per germline, CDR1 LGHNA and CDR2 YSLEER. CDR3 length equals 15 residues. This CDR3 is CASSLPGLGYNEQFF. The CDR3 nucleotides read TGCGCCAGCAGCCTCCCGGGACTTGGCTACAATGAGCAGTTCTTC.

This clonotype was seen more than once but under ten times. The chain combines TRBV28 with TRBJ2-7; D may be TRBD2 (6 bases). Trimming pared 6 bases from V and 5 bases from J, leaving 17 bases between. Germline V gives CDR1 MDHEN, CDR2 SYDVKM. The CDR3 runs 14 residues. Written as DNA, the CDR3 is TGTGCCAGCAGCCCGGGTCGGGGGAGAAACGAGCAGTACTTC. This encodes CASSPGRGRNEQYF.

This clonotype has only a few counts. This chain connects TRBV2 to TRBJ2-7; 10 bases are shared with TRBD2. Germline assignment: CDR1 SNHLY and CDR2 FYNNEI. Trimming removed 6 bases from V and 4 bases from J; junction bases left unmatched: 12. The CDR3 spans 16 residues. In DNA, the CDR3 is TGTGCCAGCAGGGTCAAGATGACTAGCGGGCCGTACGAGCAGTACTTC. Translation gives CASRVKMTSGPYEQYF.

This clonotype showed up just a few times. V is TRBV12-3 or TRBV12-4 and J is TRBJ2-6; D is undetermined. CDR3 size: 16 residues. V lost 4 bases and J lost 2, with 12 bases in between. CDR3 loop: CASSSTINPGANVLTF. Here the CDR3 DNA reads TGTGCCAGCAGTTCGACAATAAACCCTGGGGCCAACGTCCTGACTTTC.

The gene calls are TRBV20-1 and TRBJ2-7; 7 bases are shared with TRBD1. The germline V gene encodes CDR1 DFQATT and CDR2 SNEGSKA (reference sequence). This CDR3 has 14 amino acids. The ends lost 0 bases at V and 2 bases at J; junction bases unmatched: 4. CDR3 in DNA: TGCAGTGCTAGAGATAAGGACAGGACCTACGAGCAGTACTTC. Translated: CSARDKDRTYEQYF.